This T cell receptor (beta chain) was sequenced for a study of cytomegalovirus exposure and HLA in healthy donors. The J segment lost 5 bases and the V segment lost 0 bases, leaving 14 bases of the junction unmatched. This CDR3 has 17 amino acids. Germline CDR1 SGDLS, CDR2 YYNGEE. The PCR had 60 Vbeta and 13 Jbeta primers. As handled by the study authors: Roughly 11 million shared chains were among the roughly 78 million unique TCR beta chains that a later analysis counted. Repertoires were generated with immunoSEQ multiplex PCR, while TCRdb's copy carries only in-frame clones and drops some. V, J and clone size derive from that table, while D and trimming were established from the DNA sequence. The sample comprises 150,000 to 200,000 clones, roughly 77% of which are singletons, and 1.6% rests with the top ten.

The chain employs TRBV9 and TRBJ2-7; TRBD2 matches at 7 bases. The sequencing input was PBMCs. The TCR was taken from a woman aged 45-59 years in good health and CMV-seronegative. CDR3 in amino acids: CASSVGHGGSFEDEQYF. The CDR3 DNA reads TGTGCCAGCAGCGTAGGTCACGGCGGGAGTTTCGAGGACGAGCAGTACTTC.